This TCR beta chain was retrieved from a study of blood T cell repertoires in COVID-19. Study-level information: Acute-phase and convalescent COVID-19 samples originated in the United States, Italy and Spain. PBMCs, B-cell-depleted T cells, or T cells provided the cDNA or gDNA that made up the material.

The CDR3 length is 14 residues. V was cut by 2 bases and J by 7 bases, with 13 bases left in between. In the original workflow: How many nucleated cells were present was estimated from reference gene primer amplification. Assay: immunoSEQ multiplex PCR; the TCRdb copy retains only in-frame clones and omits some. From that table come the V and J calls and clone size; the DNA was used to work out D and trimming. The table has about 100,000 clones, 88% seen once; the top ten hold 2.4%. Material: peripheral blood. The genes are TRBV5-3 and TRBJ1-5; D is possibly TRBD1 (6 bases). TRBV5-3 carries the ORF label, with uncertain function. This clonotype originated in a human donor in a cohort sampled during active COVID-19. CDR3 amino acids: CARSFKQGVQPQHF. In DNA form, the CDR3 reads TGTGCCAGAAGCTTTAAACAGGGCGTCCAGCCCCAGCATTTT.